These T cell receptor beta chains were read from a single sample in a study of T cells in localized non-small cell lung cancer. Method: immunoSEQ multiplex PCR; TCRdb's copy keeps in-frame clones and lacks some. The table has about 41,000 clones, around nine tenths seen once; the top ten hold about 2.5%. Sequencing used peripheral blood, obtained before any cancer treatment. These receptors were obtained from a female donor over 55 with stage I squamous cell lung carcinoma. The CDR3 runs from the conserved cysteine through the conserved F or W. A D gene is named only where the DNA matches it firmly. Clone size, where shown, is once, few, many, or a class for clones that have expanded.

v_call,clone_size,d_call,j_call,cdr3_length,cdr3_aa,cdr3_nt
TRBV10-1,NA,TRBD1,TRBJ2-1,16,CASKGGGTGPHNEQFF,TGCGCCAGCAAGGGAGGAGGGACAGGGCCTCACAATGAGCAGTTCTTC
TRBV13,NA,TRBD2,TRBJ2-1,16,CASSSGLAGDYNEQFF,TGTGCCAGCAGCTCCGGACTAGCGGGAGACTACAATGAGCAGTTCTTC
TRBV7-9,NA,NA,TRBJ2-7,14,CASSSLTFRGEQYF,TGTGCCAGCAGCTCGCTGACTTTCCGCGGGGAGCAGTACTTC
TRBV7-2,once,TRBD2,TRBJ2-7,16,CASSLEAGLSSYEQYF,TGTGCCAGCAGCCTTGAAGCGGGACTTAGCTCCTACGAGCAGTACTTC
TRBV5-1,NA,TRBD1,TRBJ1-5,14,CASSLTGENQPQHF,TGCGCCAGCAGCTTGACAGGGGAGAATCAGCCCCAGCATTTT
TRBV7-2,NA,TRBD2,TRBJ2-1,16,CASSLRPGLAANEQFF,TGTGCCAGCAGCTTAAGACCGGGACTAGCGGCCAATGAGCAGTTCTTC
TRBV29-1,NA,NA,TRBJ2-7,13,CSVERQGGIGQYF,TGCAGCGTTGAACGTCAAGGGGGGATAGGGCAGTACTTC
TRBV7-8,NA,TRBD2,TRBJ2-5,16,CASSLVLAGAQETQYF,TGTGCCAGCAGCTTAGTCCTAGCGGGAGCCCAAGAGACCCAGTACTTC
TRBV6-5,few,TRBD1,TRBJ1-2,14,CASRWATGGNGYTF,TGTGCCAGCAGGTGGGCGACAGGGGGCAATGGCTACACCTTC
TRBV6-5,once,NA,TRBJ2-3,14,CASSLPGSPDTQYF,TGTGCCAGCAGTTTACCCGGGTCGCCAGATACGCAGTATTTT
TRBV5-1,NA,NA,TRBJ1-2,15,CASSLGGGGNYGYTF,TGCGCCAGCAGCTTGGGCGGCGGCGGTAACTATGGCTACACCTTC
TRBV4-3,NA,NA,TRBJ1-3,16,CASSQDPPGSGNTIYF,TGCGCCAGCAGCCAAGATCCCCCCGGCTCTGGAAACACCATATATTTT
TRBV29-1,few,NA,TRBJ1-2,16,CSVEALGARANYGYTF,TGCAGCGTTGAAGCCTTGGGGGCGCGAGCTAACTATGGCTACACCTTC
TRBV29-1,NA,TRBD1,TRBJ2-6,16,CSATRTGGSGANVLTF,TGCAGCGCGACCCGGACAGGGGGATCGGGGGCCAACGTCCTGACTTTC
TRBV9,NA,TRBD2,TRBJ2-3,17,CASSVGLAGGPTDTQYF,TGTGCCAGCAGCGTAGGTTTGGCGGGAGGGCCTACAGATACGCAGTATTTT
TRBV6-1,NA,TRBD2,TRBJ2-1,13,CASTSGSYNEQFF,TGTGCCAGCACTAGCGGCTCCTACAATGAGCAGTTCTTC
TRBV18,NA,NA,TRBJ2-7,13,CASSPPTGPKPYF,TGTGCCAGCTCACCACCCACCGGACCGAAACCCTACTTC
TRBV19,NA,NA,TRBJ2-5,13,CASSIPGRETQYF,TGTGCCAGTAGTATACCAGGGAGGGAGACCCAGTACTTC
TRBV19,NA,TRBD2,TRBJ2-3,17,CASSTRLAGGLTDTQYF,TGTGCCAGTAGTACCAGACTAGCGGGAGGTCTCACAGATACGCAGTATTTT
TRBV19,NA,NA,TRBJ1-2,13,CASSTPDGYGYTF,TGTGCCAGTAGTACCCCTGACGGATATGGCTACACCTTC
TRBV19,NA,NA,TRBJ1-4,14,CASRDRATNEKLFF,TGTGCCAGTCGTGACCGTGCAACTAATGAAAAACTGTTTTTT
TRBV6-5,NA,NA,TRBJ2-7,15,CASSYSNDGSYEQYF,TGTGCCAGCAGTTACTCGAATGACGGTTCCTACGAGCAGTACTTC
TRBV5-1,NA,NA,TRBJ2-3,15,CASSVDSIRTDTQYF,TGCGCCAGCAGCGTCGACAGTATCCGCACAGATACGCAGTATTTT
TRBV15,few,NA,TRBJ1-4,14,CATSEEMAGRKLFF,TGTGCCACCAGCGAGGAGATGGCAGGGCGAAAACTGTTTTTT
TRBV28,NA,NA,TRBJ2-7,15,CASSSYPGKSYEQYF,TGTGCCAGCAGTTCTTACCCCGGCAAATCCTACGAGCAGTACTTC
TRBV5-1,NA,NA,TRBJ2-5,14,CASRASVLEETQYF,TGCGCCAGCAGAGCTAGCGTCTTGGAGGAGACCCAGTACTTC
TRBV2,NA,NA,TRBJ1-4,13,CASSDRSNEKLFF,TGTGCCAGCAGTGATCGGAGTAATGAAAAACTGTTTTTT
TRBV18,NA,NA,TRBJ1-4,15,CASSREGDRSEKLFF,TGTGCCAGCTCGCGCGAAGGGGATCGGAGTGAAAAACTGTTTTTT
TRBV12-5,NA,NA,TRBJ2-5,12,CASGLVGETQYF,TGTGCTAGTGGTTTGGTCGGTGAGACCCAGTACTTC
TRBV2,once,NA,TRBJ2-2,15,CASSGYGAWTGELFF,TGTGCCAGCAGTGGGTACGGGGCATGGACCGGGGAGCTGTTTTTT
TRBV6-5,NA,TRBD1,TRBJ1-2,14,CASSSYRGSGGYTF,TGTGCCAGCAGTTCCTACAGGGGATCAGGAGGCTACACCTTC
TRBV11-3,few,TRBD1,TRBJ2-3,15,CASSPRQGATDTQYF,TGTGCCAGCAGCCCCCGACAGGGTGCGACAGATACGCAGTATTTT
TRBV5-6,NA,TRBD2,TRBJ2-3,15,CASSLAAGAPDTQYF,TGTGCCAGCAGCTTGGCAGCGGGGGCCCCAGATACGCAGTATTTT
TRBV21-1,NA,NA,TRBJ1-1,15,CASSKVVARNTEAFF,TGTGCCAGCAGCAAAGTTGTAGCGAGAAACACTGAAGCTTTCTTT
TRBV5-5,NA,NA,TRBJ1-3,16,CASSLVPRGNGNTIYF,TGTGCCAGCAGCTTGGTCCCCAGGGGCAATGGAAACACCATATATTTT
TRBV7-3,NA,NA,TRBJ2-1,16,CASSTHSGGGYNEQFF,TGTGCCAGCAGCACCCATAGCGGAGGTGGGTACAATGAGCAGTTCTTC
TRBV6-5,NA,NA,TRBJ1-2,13,CASSYRRVGGYTF,TGTGCCAGCAGTTATCGCCGGGTTGGCGGCTACACCTTC
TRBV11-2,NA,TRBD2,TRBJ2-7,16,CASSLSISGGLDEQYF,TGTGCCAGCAGCCTTAGCATTAGCGGGGGGCTGGACGAGCAGTACTTC
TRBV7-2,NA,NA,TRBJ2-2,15,CASSRDQTDGGELFF,TGTGCCAGCAGCCGGGACCAAACGGACGGCGGGGAGCTGTTTTTT
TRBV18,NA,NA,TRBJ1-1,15,CASSPSQRRNTEAFF,TGTGCCAGCTCACCGTCCCAGCGCAGGAACACTGAAGCTTTCTTT
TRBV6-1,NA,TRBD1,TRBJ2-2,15,CASSERTGGGGELFF,TGTGCCAGCAGTGAGCGGACAGGAGGCGGCGGGGAGCTGTTTTTT
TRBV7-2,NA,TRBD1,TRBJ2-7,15,CASSLEGDRGHEQYF,TGTGCCAGCAGCCTAGAGGGGGACAGGGGGCACGAGCAGTACTTC
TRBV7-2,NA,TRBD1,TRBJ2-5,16,CASTTSPTGARETQYF,TGTGCCAGCACGACCTCTCCGACAGGGGCGAGGGAGACCCAGTACTTC
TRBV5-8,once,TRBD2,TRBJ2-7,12,CASSLSGREQYF,TGTGCCAGCAGCTTAAGCGGGAGGGAGCAGTACTTC
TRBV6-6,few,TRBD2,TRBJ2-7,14,CATDRAGATGEQYF,TGTGCCACAGATAGAGCGGGAGCCACGGGGGAGCAGTACTTC